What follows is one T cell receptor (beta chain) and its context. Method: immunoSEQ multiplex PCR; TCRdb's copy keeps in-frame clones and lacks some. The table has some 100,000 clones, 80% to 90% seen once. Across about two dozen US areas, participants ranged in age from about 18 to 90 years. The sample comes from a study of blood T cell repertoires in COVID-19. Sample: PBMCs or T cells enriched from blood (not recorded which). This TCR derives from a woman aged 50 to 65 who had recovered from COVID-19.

CDR3: CASSLTKDRPNTEAFF. In DNA, the CDR3 is TGTGCCAGCAGTCTGACGAAGGACAGACCTAACACTGAAGCTTTCTTT. The chain links TRBV13 to TRBJ1-1, with D maybe TRBD1 (6 bases). Germline V CDR1 and CDR2: PRHDT, FYEKMQ (reference sequence). The CDR3 consists of 16 residues. Between the trimmed V and J ends, which lost 6 bases and 2 bases, there was a span of 19 bases.